The present T cell receptor beta chain was sequenced within a study of cytomegalovirus exposure and HLA in healthy donors. There are 12 residues in the CDR3. Between the trimmed V and J ends, which lost 3 bases and 9 bases, there was a span of 12 bases. The germline V gene encodes CDR1 SQVTM and CDR2 ANQGSEA. 13 Jbeta primers and 60 Vbeta primers were used for the PCR. Method: immunoSEQ multiplex PCR; TCRdb's copy keeps in-frame clones and lacks some. This table has roughly 140,000 clones, almost 80% appearing once. The sample taken for sequencing was PBMCs. This sequence originates from a male donor in good health and CMV-seronegative. The chain carries TRBV29-1 and TRBJ2-1; D uncertain. DNA for the CDR3: TGCAGCGTTGAGCCTGCAGAGGTTGAGCAGTTCTTC. Translated, it gives CSVEPAEVEQFF.